This TCR beta chain was sequenced for a study of identical twins. Study-wide results and limits: Reduced insertions were recorded for abundant cord blood beta clonotypes, with no such pattern in memory repertoires.

Trimming removed 2 bases from V and 6 bases from J, with 12 bases in between. Germline values: CDR1 LGHDT, CDR2 YNNKEL (reference sequence). This CDR3 has 14 residues. This clonotype was seen only a few times. Its matching antigen is unknown. TCRdb fed the 5' RACE reads into MiXCR, producing one record per CDR3 protein. This repertoire shows around 370,000 distinct CDR3 sequences, approximately 8.7% found once; its top ten account for approximately 9.3%. Only healthy Caucasians were included as donors. V gene TRBV3-1 combines with J gene TRBJ2-3; tentatively, D is TRBD2 (5 bases). This TCR was sampled from a woman aged 45-60 years in good health. Material: naive T cells sorted from blood. CDR3 nucleotides: TGTGCCAGCAGCCAAACCCCCAGCGGTGATACGCAGTATTTT. It yields the protein CASSQTPSGDTQYF.